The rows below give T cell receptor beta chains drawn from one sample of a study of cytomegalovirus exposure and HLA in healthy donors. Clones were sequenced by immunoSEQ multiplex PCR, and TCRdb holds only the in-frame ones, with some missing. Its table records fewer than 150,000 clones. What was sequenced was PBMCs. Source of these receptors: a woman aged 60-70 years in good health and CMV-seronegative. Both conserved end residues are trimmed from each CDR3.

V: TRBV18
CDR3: ASSQTSGRRYEQF

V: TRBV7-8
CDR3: ASRLERTSSGANVLT

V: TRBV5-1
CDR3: ASSTTGGGYGYT

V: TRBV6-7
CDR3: ASSYFLGPDHKRDWDSYEQY

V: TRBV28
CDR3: ASSFGRSNTEAF

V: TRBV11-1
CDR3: ASRPGTGTGLGDSPLH

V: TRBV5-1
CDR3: ASRTGTGGPSYEQY

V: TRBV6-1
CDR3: ASSEMRAAREKLF

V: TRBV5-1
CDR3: ASSPRVAGGSYEQY

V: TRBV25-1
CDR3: ASSESRGNYGYT

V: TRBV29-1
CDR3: SVGSRTDGKAF

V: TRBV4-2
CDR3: ASSQDLSGYEQY

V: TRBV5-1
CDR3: ASSLYREPYNEQF

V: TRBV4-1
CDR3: ASSQDMGGSYREKLF

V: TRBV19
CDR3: ASSAAKGDNQPQH

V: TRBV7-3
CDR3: ASSSGTRNEQF

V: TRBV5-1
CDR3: ASSGLAGVDEQF

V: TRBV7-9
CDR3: ASSLQGTSYEQY

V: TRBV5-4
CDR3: ASSFKEQGSATNEKLF

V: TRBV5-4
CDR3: ASSLEARARGEAF

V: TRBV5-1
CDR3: ASSPGLAWETQY

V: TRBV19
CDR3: ASSMGAGAGNTIY

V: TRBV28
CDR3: ASSSQTRQGDYYGYT

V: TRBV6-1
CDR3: ASTPGTGGYQPQH

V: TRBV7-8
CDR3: ASSSAGTGNTEAF

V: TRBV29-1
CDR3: SVQDTPPTDTQY

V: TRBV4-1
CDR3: ASSQIGQSTGELF

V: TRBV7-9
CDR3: ASSLKGGPTVTNYGYT